Sequencing of this T cell receptor beta chain was carried out in a study of blood T cell repertoires in COVID-19. Overall study context: Material from acute and convalescent COVID-19 was sourced from the United States, Italy and Spain. Sources were T cells, B-cell-depleted T cells, or PBMCs; the material itself was cDNA or gDNA.

Some clones are missing from TCRdb's copy, which holds only in-frame ones; the method was immunoSEQ multiplex PCR. Here the sample spans under 65,000 clones, roughly 90% being singletons. From germline, CDR1 is LGHDT and CDR2 YNNKEL (reference sequence). This CDR3 contains 15 residues. Trimming at V came to 2 bases and at J to 8 bases, leaving 8 bases not matched to a gene. The rearrangement links TRBV3-1 (or the pseudogene TRBV3-2) to TRBJ2-7, with TRBD1 identical over 11 bases. The sample comprised peripheral blood. The sequence was collected from a man aged 60-69 years with acute or convalescent COVID-19. The CDR3 loop reads CASSQFSDRGLKQYF. In DNA form, the CDR3 reads TGTGCCAGCAGCCAATTTTCGGACAGGGGGCTGAAGCAGTACTTC.